Listed here is a single T cell receptor beta chain. What it recognizes is unknown. The germline V gene has CDR1 MNHEY and CDR2 SVGAGI. The V end lost 0 bases, the J end lost 2 bases, and 5 bases lay between the germline ends. This CDR3 comprises 13 residues. These data are taken from a study of CD8+ T cells in alopecia areata. On the study more broadly: A 6-month off-drug phase came after tofacitinib, which had lasted 6 to 18 months. General observations from the study: In lesional scalp, particularly from alopecia totalis/universalis, clonality was higher than in normal scalp. Although TCR sharing was seen in mice, sharing across patients was less clear, possibly for HLA-related reasons.

Researchers gathered lesional scalp punch biopsies and peripheral blood from patients with alopecia areata. Investigators isolated RNA and reverse transcribed it into cDNA to act as the sequencing template. The assay was immunoSEQ multiplex PCR, and TCRdb's table has in-frame clones only and misses some. The repertoire holds over 100,000 clones, with roughly 50% as singletons. The sequencing here drew on CD8+ T cells sorted from blood, taken at week 0. This rearrangement joins TRBV6-5 to TRBJ2-7; D uncertain. The TCR was taken from a human donor with alopecia areata. This CDR3 reads CASSYSMAYEQYF. The CDR3 DNA reads TGTGCCAGCAGTTACTCGATGGCCTACGAGCAGTACTTC.